This T cell receptor (beta chain) appears in the sequencing data of a study of T cell changes during pregnancy in multiple sclerosis. Looked up from germline, CDR1 is MDHEN and CDR2 is SYDVKM. Between the trimmed V and J ends, which lost 5 bases and 3 bases, there was a span of 9 bases. The CDR3 runs 13 residues. Some clones are missing from TCRdb's copy, which holds only in-frame ones; the method was immunoSEQ multiplex PCR. The table shows fewer than 80,000 clones, with around 89% occurring only once. The chain employs TRBV28 and TRBJ2-3; D might be TRBD1 (5 bases). This sequence originates from a female donor in good health, enrolled as a control in a pregnancy study. Sequenced here: peripheral blood, sampled in the first trimester of pregnancy. This chain's CDR3 is CASSPGMTDTQYF. The CDR3 DNA is TGTGCCAGCAGTCCAGGGATGACAGATACGCAGTATTTT.